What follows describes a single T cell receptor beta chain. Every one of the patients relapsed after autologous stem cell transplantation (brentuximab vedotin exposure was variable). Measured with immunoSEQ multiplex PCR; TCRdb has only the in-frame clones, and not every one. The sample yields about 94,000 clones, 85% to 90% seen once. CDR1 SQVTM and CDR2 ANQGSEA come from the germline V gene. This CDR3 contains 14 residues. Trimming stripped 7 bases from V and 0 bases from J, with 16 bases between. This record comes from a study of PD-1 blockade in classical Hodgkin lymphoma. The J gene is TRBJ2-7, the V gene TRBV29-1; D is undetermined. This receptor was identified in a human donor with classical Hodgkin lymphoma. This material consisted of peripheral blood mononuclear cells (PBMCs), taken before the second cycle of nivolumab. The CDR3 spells CSARYAESSYEQYF. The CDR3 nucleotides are TGCAGCGCCCGGTACGCGGAGAGCTCCTACGAGCAGTACTTC.